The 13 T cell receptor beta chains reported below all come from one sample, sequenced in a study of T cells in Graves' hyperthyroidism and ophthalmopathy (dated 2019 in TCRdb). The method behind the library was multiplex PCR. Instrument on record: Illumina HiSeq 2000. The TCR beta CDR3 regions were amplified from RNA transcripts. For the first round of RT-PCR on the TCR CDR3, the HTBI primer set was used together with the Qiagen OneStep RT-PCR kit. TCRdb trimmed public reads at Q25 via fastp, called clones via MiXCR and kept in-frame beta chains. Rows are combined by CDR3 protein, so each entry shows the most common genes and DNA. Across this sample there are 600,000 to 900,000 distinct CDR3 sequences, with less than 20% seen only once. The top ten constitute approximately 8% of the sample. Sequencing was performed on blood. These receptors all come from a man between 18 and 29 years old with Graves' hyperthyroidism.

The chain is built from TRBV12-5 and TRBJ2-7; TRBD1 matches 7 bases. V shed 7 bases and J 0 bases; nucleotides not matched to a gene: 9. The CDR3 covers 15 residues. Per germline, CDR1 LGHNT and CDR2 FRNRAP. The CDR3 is CASAWTGDSSYEQYF. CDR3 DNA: TGTGCTAGTGCCTGGACCGGGGACAGCTCCTACGAGCAGTACTTC. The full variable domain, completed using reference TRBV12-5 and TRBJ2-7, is DARVTQTPRHKVTEMGQEVTMRCQPILGHNTVFWYRQTMMQGLELLAYFRNRAPLDDSGMPKDRFSAEMPDATLATLKIQPSEPRDSAVYFCASAWTGDSSYEQYFGPGTRLTVT.

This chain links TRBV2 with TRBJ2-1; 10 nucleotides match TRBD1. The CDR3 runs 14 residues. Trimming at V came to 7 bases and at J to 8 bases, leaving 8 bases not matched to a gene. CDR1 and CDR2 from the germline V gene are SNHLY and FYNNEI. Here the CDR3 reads CASTDRGRIHEQFF. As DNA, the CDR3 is TGTGCCAGCACCGACAGGGGGCGCATCCATGAGCAGTTCTTC.

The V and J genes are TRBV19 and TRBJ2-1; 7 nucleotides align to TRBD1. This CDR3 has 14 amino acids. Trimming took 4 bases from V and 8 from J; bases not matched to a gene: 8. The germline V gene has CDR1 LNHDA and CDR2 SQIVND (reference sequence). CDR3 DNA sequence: TGTGCCAGTAGTACGGACAGGTATTTGGATGAGCAGTTCTTC. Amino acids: CASSTDRYLDEQFF.

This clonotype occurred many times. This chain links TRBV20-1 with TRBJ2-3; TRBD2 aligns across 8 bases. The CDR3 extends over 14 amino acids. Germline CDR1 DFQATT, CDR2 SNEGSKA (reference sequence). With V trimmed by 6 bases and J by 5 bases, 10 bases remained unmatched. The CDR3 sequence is CSAADREGGDTQYF. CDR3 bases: TGCAGTGCGGCAGATCGGGAGGGGGGAGATACGCAGTATTTT.

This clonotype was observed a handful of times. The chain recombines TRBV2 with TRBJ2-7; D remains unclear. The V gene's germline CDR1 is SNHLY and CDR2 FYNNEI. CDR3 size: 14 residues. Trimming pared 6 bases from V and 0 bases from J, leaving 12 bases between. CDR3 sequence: CASSRFPSSYEQYF. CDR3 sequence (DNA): TGTGCCAGCAGCAGGTTTCCCAGCTCCTACGAGCAGTACTTC.

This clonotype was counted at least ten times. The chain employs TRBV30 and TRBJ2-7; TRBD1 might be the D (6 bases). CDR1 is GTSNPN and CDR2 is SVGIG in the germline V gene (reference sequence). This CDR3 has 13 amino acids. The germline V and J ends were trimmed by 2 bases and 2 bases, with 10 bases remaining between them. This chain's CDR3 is CAWSRDTAYEQYF. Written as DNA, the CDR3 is TGTGCCTGGAGTAGGGACACGGCCTACGAGCAGTACTTC.

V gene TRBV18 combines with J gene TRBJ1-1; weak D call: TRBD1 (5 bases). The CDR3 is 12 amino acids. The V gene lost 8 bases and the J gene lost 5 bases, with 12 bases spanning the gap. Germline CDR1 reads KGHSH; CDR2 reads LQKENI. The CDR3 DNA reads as TGTGCCAGCACCCAGGGATGGACTGAAGCTTTCTTT. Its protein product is CASTQGWTEAFF.

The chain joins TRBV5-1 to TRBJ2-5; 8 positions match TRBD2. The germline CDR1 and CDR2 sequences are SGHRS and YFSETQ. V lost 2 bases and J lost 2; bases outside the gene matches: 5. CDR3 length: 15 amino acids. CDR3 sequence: CASSFLSGKQETQYF. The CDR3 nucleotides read TGCGCCAGCAGCTTCCTTAGCGGGAAACAAGAGACCCAGTACTTC.

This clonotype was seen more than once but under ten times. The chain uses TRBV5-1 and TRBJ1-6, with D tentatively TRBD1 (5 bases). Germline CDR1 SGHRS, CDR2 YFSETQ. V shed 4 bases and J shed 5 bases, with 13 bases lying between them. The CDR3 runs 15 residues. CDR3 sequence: CASSPAGQNNSPLHF. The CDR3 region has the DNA TGCGCCAGCAGCCCGGCGGGGCAGAATAATTCACCCCTCCACTTT.

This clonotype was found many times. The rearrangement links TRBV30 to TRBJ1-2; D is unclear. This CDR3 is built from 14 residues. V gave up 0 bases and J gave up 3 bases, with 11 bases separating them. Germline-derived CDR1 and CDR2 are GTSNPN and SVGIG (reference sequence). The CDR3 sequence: CAWSVPPIYYGYTF. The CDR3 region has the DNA TGTGCCTGGAGTGTACCCCCCATTTACTATGGCTACACCTTC.

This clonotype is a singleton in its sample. In DNA, the CDR3 is TGTGCCATCAGTGAGTGGTCGAGCGGGAGGACCCACGAGCAGTACTTC. Its translation: CAISEWSSGRTHEQYF. This sequence joins TRBV10-3 and TRBJ2-7, with 9 bases identical to TRBD2. Germline values: CDR1 ENHRY, CDR2 SYGVKD. V was clipped by 1 base and J by 5 bases; unmatched bases: 9. This CDR3 is built from 16 residues.

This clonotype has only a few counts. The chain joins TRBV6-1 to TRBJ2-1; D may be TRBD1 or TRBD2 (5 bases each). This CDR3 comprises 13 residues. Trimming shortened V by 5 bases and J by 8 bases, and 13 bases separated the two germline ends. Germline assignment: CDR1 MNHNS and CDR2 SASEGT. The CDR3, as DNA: TGTGCCAGCAGTACCAGAGGGGATCATGAGCAGTTCTTC. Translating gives CASSTRGDHEQFF.

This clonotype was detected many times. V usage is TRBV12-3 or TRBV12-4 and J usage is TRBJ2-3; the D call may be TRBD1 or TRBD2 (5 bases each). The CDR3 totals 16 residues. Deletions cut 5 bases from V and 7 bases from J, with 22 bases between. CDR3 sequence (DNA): TGTGCCAGCAGTCCCCCCTACGGGGCTGGGATATATACGCAGTATTTT. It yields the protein CASSPPYGAGIYTQYF.